This T cell receptor (beta chain) was recovered during a study of blood T cell repertoires in COVID-19. TCRdb's table, derived via immunoSEQ multiplex PCR, lists solely in-frame clones and lacks some. Of fewer than 400,000 clones detected, 92% appear once; the ten largest clones hold approximately 17%. Among Cohort 3 donors, those recovered had two negative PCRs, clearance, or symptom resolution. Only one count was recorded for this clone. Other DNA sequences in this specimen translate into the identical CDR3. This TCR derives from a woman in her thirties who had recovered from COVID-19. The sequencing sample was made of PBMCs or T cells enriched from blood (not recorded which).

In nucleotides, the CDR3 is TGTGCCAGCAGTTCAGGGGGTTATGGCTACACCTTC. Encoded protein: CASSSGGYGYTF. The J gene is TRBJ1-2, the V gene TRBV28; 7 nucleotides agree with TRBD1. Germline V CDR1 and CDR2: MDHEN, SYDVKM. This CDR3 contains 12 residues. V was clipped by 4 bases and J by 5 bases; unmatched bases: 1.